This record looks at one TCR beta chain sequence and its context. The antigen is unknown. A much larger clone sits a single nucleotide away, making a read error possible. The sample comes from a study of T cells in Graves' hyperthyroidism and ophthalmopathy. CDR1 LGHDT and CDR2 YNNKEL come from the germline V gene (reference sequence). There are 14 residues in the CDR3. Amplification of TCR beta CDR3 regions was performed using RNA transcripts as template. TCR CDR3 regions were first amplified by RT-PCR with HTBI primers. In TCRdb, the multiplex PCR reads were re-called with MiXCR into one record per CDR3 protein. Found here are 300,000 to 450,000 distinct CDR3 sequences, just under 25% of them singletons; the top ten hold over 70%. Study-level results: Blood also contained most expanded thyroid clonotypes above 0.001.

Absence of ophthalmopathy progression within 18 months defined stable Graves' hyperthyroidism. Every diagnosis used clinical symptoms, serum thyroxine and TRAb, thyroid ultrasound and orbital computed tomography. Using around 10 ml of fresh peripheral blood, PBMCs were prepared. The receptor comes from a man aged 45-60 years with Graves' hyperthyroidism. Sequencing was performed on blood. The rearrangement joins TRBV3-1 to TRBJ1-1; the D is unclear. CDR3 nucleotides: TGTGCCAACAGCCAAGTAGACCATGACGCTGAAGCTTTCTTT. It yields the protein CANSQVDHDAEAFF.